This TCR beta chain was identified in a study of long-term antiretroviral therapy in people with HIV. Turning to the study itself: The earliest samples predate the 2015 immediate-ART recommendation by about a decade.

Survey-level immunoSEQ v3.0 assays were run. TCRdb's copy holds only in-frame clones and misses some; the assay was immunoSEQ multiplex PCR. The repertoire holds about 28,000 clones, with roughly nine tenths as singletons. Overall study findings and caveats: Repertoires from HIV showed CDR3 length ranges narrower than those of controls.

About this clone: The antigen is unknown.

The sequences come from unsorted PBMCs, collected 2 years after starting antiretroviral therapy. The clonotype was recovered from a man between 50 and 59 years old with HIV.

CDR3 in DNA: TGTGCCAGCTCACCACCTGGGACAGGGAAAAATCGGGCCTATGGCTACACCTTC. Its translation: CASSPPGTGKNRAYGYTF. The chain joins TRBV18 to TRBJ1-2; 9 bases match TRBD1. The length of the CDR3 is 18 residues. The germline CDR1 and CDR2 sequences are KGHSH and LQKENI. V dropped 0 bases and J dropped 4; count of bases not matched to a gene: 12.